This T cell receptor (beta chain) was observed in a study of blood T cell repertoires in COVID-19. Across the study: Both acute and convalescent COVID-19 samples were obtained from the United States, Italy and Spain. The cDNA or gDNA used as material had been derived from T cells, B-cell-depleted T cells, or PBMCs.

CDR3 size: 14 residues. The V and J ends lost 2 bases and 2 bases respectively, with 7 bases between them. Germline-derived CDR1 and CDR2 are SGHRS and YFSETQ. In the source study's methods: For nucleated cells, counts were estimated from reference gene primer amplification. Sequencing was performed with immunoSEQ multiplex PCR; in TCRdb, only in-frame clones are kept and a portion is missing. The DNA was the basis for D and trimming; V, J and clone size are from that table. The table lists 300,000 to 400,000 clones, around 80% of them singletons. Sequenced sample: peripheral blood. J is TRBJ2-2 and V is TRBV5-1; maybe TRBD1 (5 bases). The sequence came from a man aged 25-45 years with active or convalescent COVID-19. DNA of the CDR3: TGCGCCAGCAGCTTAGGGGTTAACACCGGGGAGCTGTTTTTT. This codes for CASSLGVNTGELFF.